This T cell receptor (beta chain) originates from a study of blood T cells in healthy people across ages. The table lists this clonotype with a few counts. Germline CDR1 and CDR2: SGHAT and FQNNGV. The length of the CDR3 is 13 residues. Next came a second PCR, run for about 6 to 12 cycles, which used a sample-barcoded 5' primer along with a J-beta primer mix. Each CDR3 protein is one row after TCRdb ran MiXCR on the 5' RACE reads. The sample includes about 800,000 distinct CDR3 sequences, roughly 25% seen only once; the top ten take approximately 4%. These data were also reused for a study on T cells of mothers and their children.

The chain employs TRBV11-2 and TRBJ2-5; tentatively, D is TRBD2 (5 bases). The end of the DNA fits TRBJ2-1 better, so the J call may be wrong. The receptor was derived from a boy aged 10-17 years in good health. Sequencing was performed on blood. For the CDR3, the DNA is TGTGCCAGCAGCACCCCTAGCTTTCATGAGCAGTTCTTC. Translated: CASSTPSFHEQFF.